This T cell receptor (beta chain) was documented in a study of control samples from healthy donors and cancer patients (dated by TCRdb to 2019 to 2021). The germline V end is reduced by 6 bases and the J end by 0 bases; junction bases left unmatched: 4. For CDR1 and CDR2, the germline V gene (reference sequence) lists MNHEY and SMNVEV. The CDR3 starts with the cysteine, ends with the phenylalanine, and has 14 residues. Only CDR3 DNA remains: 42 bases, in frame from the first base. Library method: the immunoSEQ multiplex PCR assay. TCRdb mirrors the immuneACCESS table, restricted to in-frame sequences. Some clones are absent from its copies; in checked studies, under half trace to an unresolved V gene, and the reason for the others is unknown. The sample yields tens of thousands of clones; less than 95% were counted once. The ten largest clones represent over 3% of the sample. Note on this clone: Its specific antigen is unknown. No base-level quality is on record; no much larger clone is a single base apart.

Rearrangement joined TRBV27 to TRBJ1-1, with TRBD1 identical over 7 junction bases. Sequences were obtained from blood. This clonotype originated in a young woman in good health. The nucleotides are TGTGCCAGCAGCCTGACAGGGATGAACACTGAAGCTTTCTTT. It codes for CASSLTGMNTEAFF.